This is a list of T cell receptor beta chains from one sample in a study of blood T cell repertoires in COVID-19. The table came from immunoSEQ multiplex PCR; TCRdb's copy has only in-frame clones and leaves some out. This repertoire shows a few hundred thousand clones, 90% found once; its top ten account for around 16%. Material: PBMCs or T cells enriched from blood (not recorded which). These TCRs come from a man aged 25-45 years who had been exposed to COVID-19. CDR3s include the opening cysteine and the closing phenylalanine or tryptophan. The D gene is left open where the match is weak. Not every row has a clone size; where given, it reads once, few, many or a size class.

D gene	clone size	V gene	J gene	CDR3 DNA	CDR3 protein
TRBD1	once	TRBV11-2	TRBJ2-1	TGTGCCAGCAGCCTCATGGGGACAGGGGGATACAATGAGCAGTTCTTC	CASSLMGTGGYNEQFF
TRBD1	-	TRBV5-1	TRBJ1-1	TGCGCCAGCAGCTTCACAGGGGCACCTGAAGCTTTCTTT	CASSFTGAPEAFF
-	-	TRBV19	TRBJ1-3	TGTGCCAGTAGTATATCGTCAGTCCGAAACACCATATATTTT	CASSISSVRNTIYF
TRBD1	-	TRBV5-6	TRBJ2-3	TGTGCCAGCAGCCTGCGGACGGGGACAGGGGTTTCAGATACGCAGTATTTT	CASSLRTGTGVSDTQYF
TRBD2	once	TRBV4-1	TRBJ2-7	TGCGCCAGCAGCCAAGAGCGGGGGGCCTACGAGCAGTACTTC	CASSQERGAYEQYF
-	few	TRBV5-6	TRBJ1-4	TGTGCCAGCAGCGCGGCAGGGCCCTTTGAAAAACTGTTTTTT	CASSAAGPFEKLFF
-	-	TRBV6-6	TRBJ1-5	TGTGCCAGTACGACAGCCATTGGCAATCAGCCCCAGCATTTT	CASTTAIGNQPQHF
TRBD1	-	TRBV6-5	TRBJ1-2	TGTGCCAGCAGTTACTCGGGACAGGGAGTCGGCTACACCTTC	CASSYSGQGVGYTF
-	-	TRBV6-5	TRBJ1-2	TGTGCCAGCAGGGAGGATGGACGTTCTAACTATGGCTACACCTTC	CASREDGRSNYGYTF
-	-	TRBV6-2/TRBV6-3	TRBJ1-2	TGTGCCAGCAGTTACTCCGGGACTGCCGGCTATGGCTACACCTTC	CASSYSGTAGYGYTF
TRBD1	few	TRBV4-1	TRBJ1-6	TGCGCCAGCAGCCACGTCCCGGGACAGGGTCCGAGGAGCTCCTATAATTCACCCCTCCACTTT	CASSHVPGQGPRSSYNSPLHF
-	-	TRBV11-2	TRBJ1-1	TGTGCCAGCAGCCCTGAGCGCATTATTGGAGCTTTCTTT	CASSPERIIGAFF
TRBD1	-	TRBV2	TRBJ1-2	TGTGCCACCCCCCCAGTGTGGAGCCTTGACAGGGGTGGAGGCTACACCTTC	CATPPVWSLDRGGGYTF
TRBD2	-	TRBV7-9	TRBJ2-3	TGTGCCAGCGGGACTAGCGGCAACACAGATACGCAGTATTTT	CASGTSGNTDTQYF
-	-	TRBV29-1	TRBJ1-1	TGCAGCGTTCCGACCCAGGGGACTGAAGCTTTCTTT	CSVPTQGTEAFF
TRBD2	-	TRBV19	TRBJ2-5	TGTGCCAGTACCCCTGGGGCTAGCGGGGGGGAAGAGACCCAGTACTTC	CASTPGASGGEETQYF
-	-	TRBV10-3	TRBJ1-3	TGTGCCATCATGGGGGCAGGGGGAAACACCATATATTTT	CAIMGAGGNTIYF
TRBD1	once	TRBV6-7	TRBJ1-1	TGTGCCAGCATCGGGACAGAGGCCACTGAAGCTTTCTTT	CASIGTEATEAFF
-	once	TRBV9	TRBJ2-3	TGTGCCAGCAGCGTAGGAGTAGATACGCAGTATTTT	CASSVGVDTQYF
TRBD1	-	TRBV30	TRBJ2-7	TGTGCCACTGTGGACAGGGGTTACGAGCAGTACTTC	CATVDRGYEQYF
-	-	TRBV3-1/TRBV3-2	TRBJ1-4	TGTGCCAGCAGCCGAAACAGGGCAACTAATGAAAAACTGTTTTTT	CASSRNRATNEKLFF
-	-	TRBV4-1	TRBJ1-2	TGCGCCAGCAGCCAAGAACCCACAGAGGGTGGCTACACCTTC	CASSQEPTEGGYTF
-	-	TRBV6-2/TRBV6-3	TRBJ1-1	TGTGCCAGCAGCGCAGAGGAGGGTGAAGCTTTCTTT	CASSAEEGEAFF
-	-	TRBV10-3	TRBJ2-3	TGTGCCATCAGGGCACTACGGGACACAGGCACAGATACGCAGTATTTT	CAIRALRDTGTDTQYF
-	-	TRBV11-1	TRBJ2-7	TGTGCCAGCAGCTTTACAGGTATCCCCTACGAGCAGTACTTC	CASSFTGIPYEQYF
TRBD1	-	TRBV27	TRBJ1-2	TGTGCCAGCAGTCTTAGACAGGGCTATGGCTACACCTTC	CASSLRQGYGYTF
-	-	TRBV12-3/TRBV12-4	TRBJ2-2	TGTGCCAGCAGTCAACAGTGGACCGGGGAGCTGTTTTTT	CASSQQWTGELFF
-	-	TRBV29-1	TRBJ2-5	TGCAGCGTTTCCAGGGGCCAAGAGACCCAGTACTTC	CSVSRGQETQYF